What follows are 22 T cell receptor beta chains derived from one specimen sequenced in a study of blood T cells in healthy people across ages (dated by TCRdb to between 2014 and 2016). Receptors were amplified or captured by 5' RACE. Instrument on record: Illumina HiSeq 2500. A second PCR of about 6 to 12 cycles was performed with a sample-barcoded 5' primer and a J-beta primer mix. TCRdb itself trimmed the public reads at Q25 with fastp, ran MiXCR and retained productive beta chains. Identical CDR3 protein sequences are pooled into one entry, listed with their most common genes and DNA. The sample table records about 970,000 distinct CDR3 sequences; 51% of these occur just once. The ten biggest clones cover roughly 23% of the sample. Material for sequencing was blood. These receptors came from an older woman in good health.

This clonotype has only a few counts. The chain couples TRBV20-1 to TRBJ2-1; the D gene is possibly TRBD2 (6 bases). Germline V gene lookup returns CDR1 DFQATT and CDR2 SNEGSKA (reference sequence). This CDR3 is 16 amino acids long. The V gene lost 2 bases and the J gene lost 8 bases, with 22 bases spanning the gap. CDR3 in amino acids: CSARSRVSGAMDEQFF. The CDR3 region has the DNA TGCAGTGCTAGATCTCGGGTGTCGGGAGCGATGGATGAGCAGTTCTTC.

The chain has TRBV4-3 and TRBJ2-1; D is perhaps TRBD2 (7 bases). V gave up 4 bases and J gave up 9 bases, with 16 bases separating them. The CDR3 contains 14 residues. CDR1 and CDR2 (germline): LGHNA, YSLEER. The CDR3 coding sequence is TGCGCCAGCAGCCGATCACAGGGCGGGGGTGAGCAGTTCTTC. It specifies CASSRSQGGGEQFF.

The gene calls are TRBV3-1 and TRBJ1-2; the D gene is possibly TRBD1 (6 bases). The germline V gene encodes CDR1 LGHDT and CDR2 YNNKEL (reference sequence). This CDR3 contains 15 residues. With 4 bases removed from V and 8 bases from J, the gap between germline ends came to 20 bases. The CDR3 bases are TGTGCCAGCAGCCCACCCCAGAAAGGGGGGGACGGCTACACCTTC. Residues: CASSPPQKGGDGYTF.

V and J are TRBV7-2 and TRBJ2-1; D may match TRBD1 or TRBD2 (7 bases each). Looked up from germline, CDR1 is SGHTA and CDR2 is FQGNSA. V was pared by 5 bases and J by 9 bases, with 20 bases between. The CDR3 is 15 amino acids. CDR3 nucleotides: TGTGCCAGCAGCATGGCAGGGGGAGGGCAGGGTGAGCAGTTCTTC. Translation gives CASSMAGGGQGEQFF.

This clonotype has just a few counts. The CDR3 DNA reads TGCGCCAGCAGCGAACGACTAGCCGGAATGCACGAGCAGTACTTC. Translated: CASSERLAGMHEQYF. The chain employs TRBV4-1 and TRBJ2-7, with 7 bases identical to TRBD2. The CDR3 covers 15 residues. The J segment lost 5 bases and the V segment lost 5 bases, leaving 12 bases of the junction unmatched. The germline V gene has CDR1 MGHRA and CDR2 YSYEKL.

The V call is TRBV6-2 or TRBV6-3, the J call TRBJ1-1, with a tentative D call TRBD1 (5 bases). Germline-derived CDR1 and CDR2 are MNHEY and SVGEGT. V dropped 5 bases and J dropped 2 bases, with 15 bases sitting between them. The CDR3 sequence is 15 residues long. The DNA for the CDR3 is TGTGCCAGCAGTACGCCGGGACGACTAAACACTGAAGCTTTCTTT. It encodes CASSTPGRLNTEAFF.

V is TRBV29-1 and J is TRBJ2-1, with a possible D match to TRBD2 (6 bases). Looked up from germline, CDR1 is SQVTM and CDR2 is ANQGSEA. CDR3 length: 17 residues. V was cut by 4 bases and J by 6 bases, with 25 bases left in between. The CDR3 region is CSVVRGGGKDPPNEQFF. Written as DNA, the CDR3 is TGCAGCGTTGTAAGAGGTGGGGGGAAGGACCCCCCCAATGAGCAGTTCTTC.

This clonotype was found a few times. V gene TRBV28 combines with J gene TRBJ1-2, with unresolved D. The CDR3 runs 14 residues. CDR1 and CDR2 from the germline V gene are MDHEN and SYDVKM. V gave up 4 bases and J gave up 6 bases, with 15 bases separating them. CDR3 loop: CASSSPSGLNGYTF. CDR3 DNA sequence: TGTGCCAGCAGTTCCCCCTCTGGGCTAAATGGCTACACCTTC.

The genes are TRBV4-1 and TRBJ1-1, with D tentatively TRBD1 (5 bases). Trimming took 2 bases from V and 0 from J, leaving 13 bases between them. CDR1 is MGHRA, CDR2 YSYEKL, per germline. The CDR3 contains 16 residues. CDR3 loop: CASSQFPGSMNTEAFF. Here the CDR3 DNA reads TGCGCCAGCAGCCAATTTCCAGGGAGCATGAACACTGAAGCTTTCTTT.

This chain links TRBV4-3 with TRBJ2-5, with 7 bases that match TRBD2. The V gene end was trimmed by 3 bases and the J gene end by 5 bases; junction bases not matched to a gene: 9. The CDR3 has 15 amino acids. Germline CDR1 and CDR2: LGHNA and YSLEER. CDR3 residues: CASSHEGREFETQYF. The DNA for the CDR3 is TGCGCCAGCAGCCACGAGGGGAGGGAGTTCGAGACCCAGTACTTC.

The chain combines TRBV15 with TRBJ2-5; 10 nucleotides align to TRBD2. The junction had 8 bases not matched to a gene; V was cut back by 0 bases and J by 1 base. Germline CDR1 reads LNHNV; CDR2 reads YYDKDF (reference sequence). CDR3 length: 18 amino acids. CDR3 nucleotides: TGTGCCACCAGCAGAGATTGGTTAGCGGGAGGTGCCCAAGAGACCCAGTACTTC. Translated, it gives CATSRDWLAGGAQETQYF.

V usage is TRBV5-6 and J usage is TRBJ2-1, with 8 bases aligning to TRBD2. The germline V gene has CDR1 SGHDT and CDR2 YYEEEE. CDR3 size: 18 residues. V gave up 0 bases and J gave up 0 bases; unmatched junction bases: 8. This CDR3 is CASSLAWTSRGSYNEQFF. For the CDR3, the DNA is TGTGCCAGCAGCTTGGCTTGGACTAGCCGCGGCTCCTACAATGAGCAGTTCTTC.

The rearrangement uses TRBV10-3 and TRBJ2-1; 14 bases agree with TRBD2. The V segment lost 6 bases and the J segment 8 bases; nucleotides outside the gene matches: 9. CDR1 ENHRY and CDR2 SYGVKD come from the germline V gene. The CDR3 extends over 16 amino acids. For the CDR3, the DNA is TGTGCCATCAGCGATCCGGGACTAGCGGGAGAGCATGAGCAGTTCTTC. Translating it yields CAISDPGLAGEHEQFF.

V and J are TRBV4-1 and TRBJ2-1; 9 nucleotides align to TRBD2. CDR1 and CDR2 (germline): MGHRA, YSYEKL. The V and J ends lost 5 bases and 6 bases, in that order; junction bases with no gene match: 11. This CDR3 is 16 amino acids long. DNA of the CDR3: TGCGCCAGCAGCGCGCCAAGTGGCGGGAGGGGCAATGAGCAGTTCTTC. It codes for CASSAPSGGRGNEQFF.

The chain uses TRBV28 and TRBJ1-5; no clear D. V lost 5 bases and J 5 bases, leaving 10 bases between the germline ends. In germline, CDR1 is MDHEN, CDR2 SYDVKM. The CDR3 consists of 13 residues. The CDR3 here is CASSIQRYQPQHF. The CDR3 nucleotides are TGTGCCAGCAGTATACAGCGTTATCAGCCCCAGCATTTT. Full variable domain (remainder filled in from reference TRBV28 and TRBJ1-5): DVKVTQSSRYLVKRTGEKVFLECVQDMDHENMFWYRQDPGLGLRLIYFSYDVKMKEKGDIPEGYSVSREKKERFSLILESASTNQTSMYLCASSIQRYQPQHFGDGTRLSIL.

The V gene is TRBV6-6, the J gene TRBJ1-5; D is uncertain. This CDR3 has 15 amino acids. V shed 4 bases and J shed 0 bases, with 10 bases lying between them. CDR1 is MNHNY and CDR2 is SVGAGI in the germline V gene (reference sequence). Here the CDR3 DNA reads TGTGCCAGCAGTTTGCTAGGAAATAGCAATCAGCCCCAGCATTTT. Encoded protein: CASSLLGNSNQPQHF.

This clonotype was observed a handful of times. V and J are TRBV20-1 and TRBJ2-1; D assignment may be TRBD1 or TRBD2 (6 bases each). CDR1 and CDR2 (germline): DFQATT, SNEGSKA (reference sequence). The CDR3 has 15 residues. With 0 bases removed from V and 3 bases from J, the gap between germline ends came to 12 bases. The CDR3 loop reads CSARDWAGHYNEQFF. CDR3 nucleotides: TGCAGTGCTAGAGATTGGGCGGGACACTACAATGAGCAGTTCTTC.

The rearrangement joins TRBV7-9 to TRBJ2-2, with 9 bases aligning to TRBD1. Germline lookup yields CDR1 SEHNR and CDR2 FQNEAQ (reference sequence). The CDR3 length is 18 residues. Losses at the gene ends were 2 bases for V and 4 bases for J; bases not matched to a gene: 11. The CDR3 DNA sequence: TGTGCCAGCAGCTTACCCCGCCCGGGACAGGGAGGCACCGGGGAGCTGTTTTTT. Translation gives CASSLPRPGQGGTGELFF.

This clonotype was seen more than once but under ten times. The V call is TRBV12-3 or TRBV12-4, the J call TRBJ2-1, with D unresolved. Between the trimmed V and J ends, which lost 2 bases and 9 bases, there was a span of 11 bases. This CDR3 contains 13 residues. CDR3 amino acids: CASSLLEEAEQFF. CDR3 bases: TGTGCCAGCAGTTTACTAGAAGAGGCTGAGCAGTTCTTC.

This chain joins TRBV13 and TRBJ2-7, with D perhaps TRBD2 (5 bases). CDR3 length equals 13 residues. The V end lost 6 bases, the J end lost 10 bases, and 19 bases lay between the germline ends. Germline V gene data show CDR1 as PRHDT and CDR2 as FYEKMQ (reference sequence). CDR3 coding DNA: TGTGCCAGCAGAGGCAGAGGGAGAGAGATCCAGTACTTC. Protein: CASRGRGREIQYF.

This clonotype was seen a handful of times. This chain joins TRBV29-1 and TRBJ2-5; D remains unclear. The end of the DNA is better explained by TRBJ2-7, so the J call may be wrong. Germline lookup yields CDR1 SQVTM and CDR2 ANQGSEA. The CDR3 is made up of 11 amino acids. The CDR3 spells CSVVLPAEQYF. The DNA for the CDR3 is TGCAGCGTTGTATTACCTGCCGAGCAGTACTTC.

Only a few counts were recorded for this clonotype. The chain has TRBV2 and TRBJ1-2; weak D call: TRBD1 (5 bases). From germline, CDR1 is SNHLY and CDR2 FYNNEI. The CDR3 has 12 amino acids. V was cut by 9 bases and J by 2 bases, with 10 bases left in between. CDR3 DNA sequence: TGTGCCAGTCAGCAGGGCAACTATGGCTACACCTTC. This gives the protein CASQQGNYGYTF.